This TCR beta chain was identified during a study of blood T cell repertoires in COVID-19. Study context: Acute and convalescent COVID-19 samples came from the United States, Italy and Spain. The analysed material was cDNA or gDNA that came from T cells, B-cell-depleted T cells, or PBMCs.

Sequenced by immunoSEQ multiplex PCR; TCRdb stores in-frame clones only, minus some. The sample consists of roughly 200,000 clones, around 85% of them appearing once. This CDR3 is 14 amino acids long. CDR1 is WNHNN and CDR2 is SYGVQD in the germline V gene (reference sequence). The V gene lost 4 bases and the J gene lost 6 bases, with 13 bases spanning the gap. Everyone who took part was roughly 18 to 100 years old, and they came from over 20 US areas. Cohort 3 donors were reported recovered after two negative PCRs, clearance, or symptom resolution. Sequencing used PBMCs or T cells enriched from blood (not recorded which). This TCR was recovered from a man aged 40-55 years who had recovered from COVID-19. V usage is TRBV10-1 and J usage is TRBJ2-1; a possible D gene is TRBD2 (5 bases). Written as DNA, the CDR3 is TGCGCCAGCAGTGGTGCTACGGGGTCCAATGAGCAGTTCTTC. Translation: CASSGATGSNEQFF.